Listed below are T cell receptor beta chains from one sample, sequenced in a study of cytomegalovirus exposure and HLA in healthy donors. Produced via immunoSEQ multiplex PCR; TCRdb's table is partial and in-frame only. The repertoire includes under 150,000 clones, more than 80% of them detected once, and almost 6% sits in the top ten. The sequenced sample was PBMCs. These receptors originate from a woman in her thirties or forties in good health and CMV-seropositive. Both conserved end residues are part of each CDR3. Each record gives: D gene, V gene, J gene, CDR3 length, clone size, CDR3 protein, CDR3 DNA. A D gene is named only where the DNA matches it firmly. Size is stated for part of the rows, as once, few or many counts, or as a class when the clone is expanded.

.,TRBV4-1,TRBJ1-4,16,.,CASSHGRDETNEKLFF,TGCGCCAGCAGCCACGGGAGGGACGAAACTAATGAAAAACTGTTTTTT
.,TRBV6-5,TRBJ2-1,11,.,CASSHSNEQFF,TGTGCCAGCAGTCACAGCAATGAGCAGTTCTTC
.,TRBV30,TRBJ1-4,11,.,CALGGWEKLFF,TGTGCCTTGGGGGGGTGGGAAAAACTGTTTTTT
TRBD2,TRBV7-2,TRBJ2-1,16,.,CASSPVGAGGYNEQFF,TGTGCCAGCAGCCCGGTCGGAGCGGGGGGGTACAATGAGCAGTTCTTC
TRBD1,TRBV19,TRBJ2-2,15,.,CASSWGQGTTGELFF,TGTGCCAGTAGTTGGGGACAGGGAACCACCGGGGAGCTGTTTTTT
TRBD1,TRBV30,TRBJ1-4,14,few,CAWSPGTGDEKLFF,TGTGCCTGGAGTCCAGGGACAGGAGATGAAAAACTGTTTTTT
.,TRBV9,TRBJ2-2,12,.,CASSGAIGELFF,TGTGCCAGCAGCGGGGCGATCGGGGAGCTGTTTTTT
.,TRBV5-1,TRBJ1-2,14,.,CASSLAWQGGGYTF,TGCGCCAGCAGCTTGGCCTGGCAGGGTGGTGGCTACACCTTC
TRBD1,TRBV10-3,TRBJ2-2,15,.,CATTVGTANTGELFF,TGTGCCACCACCGTCGGGACAGCGAACACCGGGGAGCTGTTTTTT
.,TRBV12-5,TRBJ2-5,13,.,CASGLGQQETQYF,TGTGCTAGTGGTTTGGGACAGCAAGAGACCCAGTACTTC
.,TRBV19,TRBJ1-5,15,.,CASSSQGHSNQPQHF,TGTGCCAGTAGTAGTCAGGGACATAGCAATCAGCCCCAGCATTTT
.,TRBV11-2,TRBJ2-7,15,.,CASSLVQGSTYEQYF,TGTGCCAGCAGCTTAGTCCAGGGGTCCACCTACGAGCAGTACTTC
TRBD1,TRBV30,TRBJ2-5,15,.,CAWSIGQARPKTQYF,TGTGCCTGGAGTATCGGACAGGCCCGCCCCAAGACCCAGTACTTC
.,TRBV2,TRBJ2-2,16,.,CASSARGWKITGELFF,TGTGCCAGCAGTGCGAGAGGGTGGAAGATCACCGGGGAGCTGTTTTTT
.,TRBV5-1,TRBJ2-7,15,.,CASSLGSGDSYEQYF,TGCGCCAGCAGCTTGGGGTCAGGGGACTCCTACGAGCAGTACTTC
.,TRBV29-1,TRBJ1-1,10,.,CSALQFEAFF,TGCAGCGCATTGCAGTTTGAAGCTTTCTTT
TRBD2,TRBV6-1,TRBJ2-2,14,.,CASERGLNTGELFF,TGTGCCAGTGAGCGGGGCCTGAACACCGGGGAGCTGTTTTTT
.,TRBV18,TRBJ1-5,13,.,CASSPSRDLPQHF,TGTGCCAGCTCACCCTCCCGGGACTTACCCCAGCATTTT
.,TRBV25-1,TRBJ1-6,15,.,CASSDIGGINSPLHF,TGTGCCAGCAGTGATATTGGAGGGATTAATTCACCCCTCCACTTT
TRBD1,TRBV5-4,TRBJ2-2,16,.,CASSPGTGRNTGELFF,TGTGCCAGCAGCCCAGGGACAGGCCGGAACACCGGGGAGCTGTTTTTT
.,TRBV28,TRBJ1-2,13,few,CASSWDTNYGYTF,TGTGCCAGCAGTTGGGACACTAACTATGGCTACACCTTC
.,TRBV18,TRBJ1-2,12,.,CASAQGSYGYTF,TGTGCCAGCGCTCAGGGGAGTTATGGCTACACCTTC
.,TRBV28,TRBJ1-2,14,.,CASSLSGGGYGYTF,TGTGCCAGCAGTTTATCGGGGGGAGGCTATGGCTACACCTTC
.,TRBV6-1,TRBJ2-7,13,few,CASSEGQTYEQYF,TGTGCCAGCAGTGAAGGGCAGACCTACGAGCAGTACTTC
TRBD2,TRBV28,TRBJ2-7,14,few,CASTPGGRIHEQYF,TGTGCCAGCACCCCTGGCGGGAGGATCCACGAGCAGTACTTC
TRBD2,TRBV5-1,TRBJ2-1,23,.,CASSLVGGRVASGRASSYNEQFF,TGCGCCAGCAGCTTGGTGGGGGGAAGGGTTGCTAGCGGGAGAGCAAGCTCCTACAATGAGCAGTTCTTC
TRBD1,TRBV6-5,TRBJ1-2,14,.,CASSYGTDFYGYTF,TGTGCCAGCAGTTACGGGACAGATTTCTATGGCTACACCTTC
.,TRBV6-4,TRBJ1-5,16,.,CASNVCTRLQGQPQHF,TGTGCCAGCAATGTGTGTACTCGCCTACAGGGTCAGCCCCAGCATTTT
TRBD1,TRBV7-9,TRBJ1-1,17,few,CASSPPGTGVSDTEAFF,TGTGCCAGCAGCCCACCCGGAACAGGGGTTTCGGACACTGAAGCTTTCTTT
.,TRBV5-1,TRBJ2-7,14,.,CASSIVGGRDEQYF,TGCGCCAGCAGTATCGTCGGTGGCAGGGACGAGCAGTACTTC
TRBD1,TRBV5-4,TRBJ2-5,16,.,CASSLALQGAGETQYF,TGTGCCAGCAGCCTCGCCCTACAGGGGGCAGGAGAGACCCAGTACTTC
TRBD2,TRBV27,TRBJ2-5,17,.,CASSLSSPAGGGETQYF,TGTGCCAGCAGTTTATCTTCCCCAGCGGGAGGCGGCGAGACCCAGTACTTC
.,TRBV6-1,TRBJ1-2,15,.,CASSEDTGSAYGYTF,TGTGCCAGCAGTGAAGATACAGGTTCAGCCTATGGCTACACCTTC
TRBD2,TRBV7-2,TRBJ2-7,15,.,CASSLAPLAGAEQYF,TGTGCCAGCAGCCTAGCGCCACTAGCGGGAGCCGAGCAGTACTTC
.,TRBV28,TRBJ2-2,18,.,CASSLLAGANTGTGELFF,TGTGCCAGCAGTTTACTGGCGGGGGCTAATACGGGCACCGGGGAGCTGTTTTTT
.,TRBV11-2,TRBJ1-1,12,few,CASSLFQGKAFF,TGTGCCAGCAGCTTATTCCAGGGGAAAGCTTTCTTT
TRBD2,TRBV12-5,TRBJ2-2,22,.,CASGLGGRAQGLADTNTGELFF,TGTGCTAGTGGTTTGGGCGGAAGGGCTCAAGGACTAGCAGATACCAACACCGGGGAGCTGTTTTTT
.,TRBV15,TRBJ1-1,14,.,CATRAGRANTEAFF,TGTGCCACCCGCGCGGGGAGGGCCAACACTGAAGCTTTCTTT
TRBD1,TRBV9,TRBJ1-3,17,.,CASSVATGGQGGDTIYF,TGTGCCAGCAGCGTAGCTACCGGAGGACAGGGAGGGGACACCATATATTTT
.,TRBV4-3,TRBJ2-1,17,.,CASSQGGPTISYNEQFF,TGCGCCAGCAGCCAAGGCGGGCCGACCATATCCTACAATGAGCAGTTCTTC
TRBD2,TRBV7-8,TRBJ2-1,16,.,CASSLSGLAGVDEQFF,TGTGCCAGCAGCTTATCGGGACTAGCGGGAGTCGATGAGCAGTTCTTC
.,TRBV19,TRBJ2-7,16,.,CASSISRRQAKYEQYF,TGTGCCAGTAGTATATCCCGCAGACAGGCCAAATACGAGCAGTACTTC
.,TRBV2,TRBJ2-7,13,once,CASSLGQSYEQYF,TGTGCCAGCAGTTTAGGACAGTCCTACGAGCAGTACTTC
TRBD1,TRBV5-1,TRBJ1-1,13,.,CASSADRDTEAFF,TGCGCCAGCAGCGCCGACAGGGACACTGAAGCTTTCTTT
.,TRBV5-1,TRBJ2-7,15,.,CASSLARLAQGEQYF,TGCGCCAGCAGCTTGGCTAGGTTAGCTCAAGGCGAGCAGTACTTC
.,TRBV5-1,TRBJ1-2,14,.,CASSSSQGTYGYTF,TGCGCCAGCAGCTCGTCGCAGGGGACCTATGGCTACACCTTC
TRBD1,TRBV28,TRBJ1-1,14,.,CASSHLDRGRGAFF,TGTGCCAGCAGCCACCTCGACAGGGGGCGGGGGGCTTTCTTT
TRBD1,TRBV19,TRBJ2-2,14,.,CASRDRGFVGELFF,TGTGCCAGTAGAGACAGGGGGTTCGTCGGGGAGCTGTTTTTT
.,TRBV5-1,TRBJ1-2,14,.,CASSWGGDNYGYTF,TGCGCCAGCAGCTGGGGGGGGGATAACTATGGCTACACCTTC
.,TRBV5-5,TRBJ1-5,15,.,CASSLSWGDNQPQHF,TGTGCCAGCAGCTTGAGCTGGGGGGACAATCAGCCCCAGCATTTT
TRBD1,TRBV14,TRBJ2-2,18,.,CASSQLNTGASGTGELFF,TGTGCCAGCAGCCAACTTAACACAGGGGCATCAGGCACCGGGGAGCTGTTTTTT
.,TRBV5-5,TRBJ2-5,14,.,CASSTLSGAETQYF,TGTGCCAGCAGCACCCTCAGTGGGGCTGAGACCCAGTACTTC
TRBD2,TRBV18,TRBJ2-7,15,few,CASSPPGRGSYEQYF,TGTGCCAGCTCACCACCGGGGAGGGGTTCCTACGAGCAGTACTTC
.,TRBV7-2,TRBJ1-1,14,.,CASSLSEQNTEAFF,TGTGCCAGCAGCTTATCCGAACAGAACACTGAAGCTTTCTTT